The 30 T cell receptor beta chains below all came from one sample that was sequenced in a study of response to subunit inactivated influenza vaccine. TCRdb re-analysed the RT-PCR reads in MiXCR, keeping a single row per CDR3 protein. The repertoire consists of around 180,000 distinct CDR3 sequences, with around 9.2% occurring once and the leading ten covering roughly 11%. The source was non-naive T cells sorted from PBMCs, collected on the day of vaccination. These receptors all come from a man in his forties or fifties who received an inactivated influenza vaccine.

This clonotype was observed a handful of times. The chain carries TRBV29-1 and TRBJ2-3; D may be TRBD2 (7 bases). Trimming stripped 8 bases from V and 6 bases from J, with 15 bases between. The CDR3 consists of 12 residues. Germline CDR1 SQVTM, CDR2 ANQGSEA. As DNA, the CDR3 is TGCAGCCCCGAGGGGGGGCCGGATACGCAGTATTTT. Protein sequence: CSPEGGPDTQYF.

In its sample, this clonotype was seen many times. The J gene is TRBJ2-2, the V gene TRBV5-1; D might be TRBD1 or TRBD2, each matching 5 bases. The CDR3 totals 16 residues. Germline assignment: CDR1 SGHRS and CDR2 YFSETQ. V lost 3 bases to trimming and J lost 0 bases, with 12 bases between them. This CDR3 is CASSWGTVANTGELFF. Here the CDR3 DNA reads TGCGCCAGCAGCTGGGGGACCGTCGCGAACACCGGGGAGCTGTTTTTT.

CDR3: CASLRGISSGANVLTF. The DNA of the CDR3 is TGTGCCAGTCTGAGGGGGATAAGCTCTGGGGCCAACGTCCTGACTTTC. The chain couples TRBV6-2 or TRBV6-3 to TRBJ2-6, with a possible D match to TRBD1 (6 bases). V lost 9 bases, J lost 0 bases, and 15 bases lay in between. CDR1 and CDR2 from the germline V gene are MNHEY and SVGEGT. The CDR3 sequence is 16 residues long.

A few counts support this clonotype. CDR3 sequence reads: CASSVHRVCRPRYMEFF. The DNA of the CDR3 is TGTGCCAGCAGCGTACACAGGGTTTGTCGCCCCCGCTACATGGAGTTCTTC. The V call is TRBV12-3 or TRBV12-4, the J call TRBJ2-1, with D perhaps TRBD1 (6 bases). The germline V and J ends were trimmed by 6 bases and 14 bases, with 32 bases remaining between them. The CDR3 extends over 17 amino acids.

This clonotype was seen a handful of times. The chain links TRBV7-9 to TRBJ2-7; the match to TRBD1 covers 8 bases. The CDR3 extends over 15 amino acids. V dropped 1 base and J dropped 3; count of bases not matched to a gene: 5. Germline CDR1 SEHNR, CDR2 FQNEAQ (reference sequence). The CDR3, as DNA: TGTGCCAGCAGCTTAGGGGCAGGGGGCCGCTACGAGCAGTACTTC. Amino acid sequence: CASSLGAGGRYEQYF. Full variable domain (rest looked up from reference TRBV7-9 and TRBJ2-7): DTGVSQNPRHKITKRGQNVTFRCDPISEHNRLYWYRQTLGQGPEFLTYFQNEAQLEKSRLLSDRFSAERPKGSFSTLEIQRTEQGDSAMYLCASSLGAGGRYEQYFGPGTRLTVT.

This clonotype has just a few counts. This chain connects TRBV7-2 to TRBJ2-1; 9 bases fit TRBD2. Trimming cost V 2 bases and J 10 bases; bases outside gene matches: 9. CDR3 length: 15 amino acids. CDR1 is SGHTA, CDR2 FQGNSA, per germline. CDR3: CASSLSGAGGHEQFF. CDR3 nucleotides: TGTGCCAGCAGCTTATCGGGGGCGGGAGGGCACGAGCAGTTCTTC.

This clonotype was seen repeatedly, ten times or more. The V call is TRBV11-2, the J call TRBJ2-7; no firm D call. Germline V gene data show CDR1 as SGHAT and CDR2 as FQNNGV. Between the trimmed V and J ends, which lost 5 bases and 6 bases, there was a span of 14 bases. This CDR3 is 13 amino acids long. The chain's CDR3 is CASSPRHFSEQYF. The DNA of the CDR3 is TGTGCCAGCAGCCCGCGACATTTCTCCGAGCAGTACTTC.

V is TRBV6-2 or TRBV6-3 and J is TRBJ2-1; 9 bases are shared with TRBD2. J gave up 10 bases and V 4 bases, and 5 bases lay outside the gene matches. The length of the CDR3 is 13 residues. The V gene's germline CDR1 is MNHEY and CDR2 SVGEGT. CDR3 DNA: TGTGCCAGCAGTTCAGCTAGCGGGAAAGAGCAGTTCTTC. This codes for CASSSASGKEQFF.

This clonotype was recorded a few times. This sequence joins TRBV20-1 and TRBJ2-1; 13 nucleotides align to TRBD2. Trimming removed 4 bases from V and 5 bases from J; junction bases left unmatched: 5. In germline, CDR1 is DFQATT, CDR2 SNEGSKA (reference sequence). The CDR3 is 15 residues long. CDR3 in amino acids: CSAIMGLAGNNEQFF. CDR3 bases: TGCAGTGCTATAATGGGACTAGCGGGGAACAATGAGCAGTTCTTC.

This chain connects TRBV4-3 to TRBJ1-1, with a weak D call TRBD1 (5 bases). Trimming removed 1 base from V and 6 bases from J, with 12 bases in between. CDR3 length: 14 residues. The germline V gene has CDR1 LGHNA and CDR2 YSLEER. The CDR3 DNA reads TGCGCCAGCAGCCAAGTGCGGGGCGGGTCTGAAGCTTTCTTT. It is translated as CASSQVRGGSEAFF.

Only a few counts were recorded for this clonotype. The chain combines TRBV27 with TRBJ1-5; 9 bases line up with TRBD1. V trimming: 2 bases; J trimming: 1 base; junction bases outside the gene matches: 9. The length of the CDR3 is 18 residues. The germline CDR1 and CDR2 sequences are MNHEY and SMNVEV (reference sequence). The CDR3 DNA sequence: TGTGCCAGCAGTTTAGAGGGCACAGGGGGCCGGAGCAATCAGCCCCAGCATTTT. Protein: CASSLEGTGGRSNQPQHF.

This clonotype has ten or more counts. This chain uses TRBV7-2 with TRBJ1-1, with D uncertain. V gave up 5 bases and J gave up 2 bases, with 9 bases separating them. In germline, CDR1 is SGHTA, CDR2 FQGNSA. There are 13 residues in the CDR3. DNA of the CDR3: TGTGCCAGCAGCCTAGGGTATAACACTGAAGCTTTCTTT. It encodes CASSLGYNTEAFF.

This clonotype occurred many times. The CDR3 reads CASSQVAGGPDRTDTQYF. For the CDR3, the DNA is TGTGCCAGCAGCCAGGTAGCGGGGGGGCCCGATCGCACAGATACGCAGTATTTT. This chain uses TRBV4-2 with TRBJ2-3; 11 positions agree with TRBD2. CDR3 length equals 18 residues. Germline values: CDR1 LGHNA, CDR2 YNFKEQ. The V segment lost 3 bases and the J segment 1 base; nucleotides outside the gene matches: 9.

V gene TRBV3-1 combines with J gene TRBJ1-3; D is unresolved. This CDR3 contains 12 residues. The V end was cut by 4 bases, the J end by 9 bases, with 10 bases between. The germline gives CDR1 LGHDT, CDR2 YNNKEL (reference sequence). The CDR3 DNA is TGTGCCAGCAGCCGGTTGCAGAGCACCATATATTTT. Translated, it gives CASSRLQSTIYF.

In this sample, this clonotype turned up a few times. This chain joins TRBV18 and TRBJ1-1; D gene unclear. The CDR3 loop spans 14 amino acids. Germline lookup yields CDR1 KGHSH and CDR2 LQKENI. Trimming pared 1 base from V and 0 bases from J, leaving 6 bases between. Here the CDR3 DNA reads TGTGCCAGCTCACCACGCCAGATGAACACTGAAGCTTTCTTT. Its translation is CASSPRQMNTEAFF.

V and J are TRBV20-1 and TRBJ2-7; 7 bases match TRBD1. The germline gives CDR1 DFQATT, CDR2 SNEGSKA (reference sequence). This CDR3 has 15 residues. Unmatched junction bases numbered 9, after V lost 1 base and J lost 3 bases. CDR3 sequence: CSARAVQGTFYEQYF. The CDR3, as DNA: TGCAGTGCTAGAGCCGTACAGGGGACCTTCTACGAGCAGTACTTC.

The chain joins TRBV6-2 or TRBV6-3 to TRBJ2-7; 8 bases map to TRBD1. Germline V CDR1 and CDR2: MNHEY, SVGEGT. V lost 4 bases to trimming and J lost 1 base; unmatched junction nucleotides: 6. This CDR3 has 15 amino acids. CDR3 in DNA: TGTGCCAGCAGTTTTGACAGGGGTTATTCCTACGAGCAGTACTTC. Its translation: CASSFDRGYSYEQYF.

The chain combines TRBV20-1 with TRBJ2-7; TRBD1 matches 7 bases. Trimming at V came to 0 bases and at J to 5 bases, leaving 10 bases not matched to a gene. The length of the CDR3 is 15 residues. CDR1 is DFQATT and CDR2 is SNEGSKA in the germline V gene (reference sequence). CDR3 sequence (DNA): TGCAGTGCTAGAGATAAGGGGGACAGAGGAAACGAGCAGTACTTC. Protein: CSARDKGDRGNEQYF.

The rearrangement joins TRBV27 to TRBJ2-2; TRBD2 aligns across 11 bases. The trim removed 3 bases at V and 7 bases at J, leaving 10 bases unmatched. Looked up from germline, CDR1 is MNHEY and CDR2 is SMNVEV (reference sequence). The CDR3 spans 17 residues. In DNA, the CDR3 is TGTGCCAGCAGTTTGGGACTAGCGGCTGTGGAGGGCGGGGAGCTGTTTTTT. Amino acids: CASSLGLAAVEGGELFF.

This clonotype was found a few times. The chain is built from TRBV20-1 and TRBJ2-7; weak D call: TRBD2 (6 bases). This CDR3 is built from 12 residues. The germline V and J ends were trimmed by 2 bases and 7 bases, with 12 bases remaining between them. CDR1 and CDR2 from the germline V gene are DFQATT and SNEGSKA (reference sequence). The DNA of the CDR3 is TGCAGTGCTAGATCCATCCGGGAGGAGCAGTACTTC. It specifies CSARSIREEQYF.

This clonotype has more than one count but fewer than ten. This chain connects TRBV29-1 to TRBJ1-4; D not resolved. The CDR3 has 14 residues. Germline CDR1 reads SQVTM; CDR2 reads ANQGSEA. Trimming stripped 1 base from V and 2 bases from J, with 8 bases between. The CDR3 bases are TGCAGCGTTGAAGGCCCCGGGACTAATGAAAAACTGTTTTTT. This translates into CSVEGPGTNEKLFF.

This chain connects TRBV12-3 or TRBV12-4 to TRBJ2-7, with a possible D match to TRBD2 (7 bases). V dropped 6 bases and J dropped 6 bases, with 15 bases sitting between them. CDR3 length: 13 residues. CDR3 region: CASRRGGLGEQYF. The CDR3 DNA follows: TGTGCCAGCAGAAGGGGGGGCCTAGGCGAGCAGTACTTC.

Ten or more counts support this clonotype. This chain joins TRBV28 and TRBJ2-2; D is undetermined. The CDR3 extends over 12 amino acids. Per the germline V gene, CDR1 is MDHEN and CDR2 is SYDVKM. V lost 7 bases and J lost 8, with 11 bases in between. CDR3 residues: CASNQNRGELFF. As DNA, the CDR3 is TGTGCCAGCAACCAAAATCGGGGGGAGCTGTTTTTT.

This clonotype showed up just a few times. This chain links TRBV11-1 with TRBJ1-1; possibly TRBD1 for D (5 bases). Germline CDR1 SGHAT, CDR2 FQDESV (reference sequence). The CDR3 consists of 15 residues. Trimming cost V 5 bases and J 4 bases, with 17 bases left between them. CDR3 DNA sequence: TGTGCCAGCAGCCCCATCGGATGGGGGAGCACTGAAGCTTTCTTT. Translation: CASSPIGWGSTEAFF.

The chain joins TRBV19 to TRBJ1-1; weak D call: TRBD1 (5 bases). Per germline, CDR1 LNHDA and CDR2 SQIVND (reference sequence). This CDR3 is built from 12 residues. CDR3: CTSGTGNTEAFF. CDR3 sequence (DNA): TGTACTTCCGGGACGGGGAACACTGAAGCTTTCTTT.

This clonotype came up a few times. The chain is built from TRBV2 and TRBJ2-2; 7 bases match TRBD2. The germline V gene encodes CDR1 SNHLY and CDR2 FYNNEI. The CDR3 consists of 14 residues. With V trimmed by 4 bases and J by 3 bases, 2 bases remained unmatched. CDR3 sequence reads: CASSARGDTGELFF. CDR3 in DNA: TGTGCCAGCAGTGCCCGGGGGGACACCGGGGAGCTGTTTTTT.

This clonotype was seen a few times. The CDR3, as DNA: TGCAGCGTTGTCGAGTTTGCCACTGAAGCTTTCTTT. Its protein is CSVVEFATEAFF. The gene calls are TRBV29-1 and TRBJ1-1; D is unclear. CDR1 is SQVTM and CDR2 is ANQGSEA in the germline V gene. The CDR3 has 12 residues. Trimming cost V 4 bases and J 4 bases, with 10 bases left between them. The full variable domain, completed using reference TRBV29-1 and TRBJ1-1, is SAVISQKPSRDICQRGTSLTIQCQVDSQVTMMFWYRQQPGQSLTLIATANQGSEATYESGFVIDKFPISRPNLTFSTLTVSNMSPEDSSIYLCSVVEFATEAFFGQGTRLTVV.

CDR3 coding DNA: TGCAGTGCCACATACAATGAGCAGTTCTTC. Residues: CSATYNEQFF. The chain joins TRBV20-1 to TRBJ2-1; D is unclear. The CDR3 length is 10 residues. The V end was cut by 6 bases, the J end by 4 bases, with 4 bases between. CDR1 is DFQATT and CDR2 is SNEGSKA in the germline V gene (reference sequence).

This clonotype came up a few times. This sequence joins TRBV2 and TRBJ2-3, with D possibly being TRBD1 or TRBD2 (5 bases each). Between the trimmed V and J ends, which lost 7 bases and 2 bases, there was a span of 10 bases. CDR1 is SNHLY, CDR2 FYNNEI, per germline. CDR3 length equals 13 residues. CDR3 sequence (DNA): TGTGCCAGCACGGGGCAGAACACAGATACGCAGTATTTT. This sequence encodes CASTGQNTDTQYF.

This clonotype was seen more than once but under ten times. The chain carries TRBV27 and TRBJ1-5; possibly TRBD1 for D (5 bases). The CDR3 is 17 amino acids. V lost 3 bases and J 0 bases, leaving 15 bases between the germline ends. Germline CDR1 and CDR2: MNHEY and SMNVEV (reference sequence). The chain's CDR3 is CASSFQGEGYSNQPQHF. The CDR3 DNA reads TGTGCCAGCAGTTTCCAGGGAGAGGGCTATAGCAATCAGCCCCAGCATTTT.